One sample yielded the 27 T cell receptor beta chains listed below, sequenced in a study of long-term antiretroviral therapy in people with HIV (dated 2022 in TCRdb). The immunoSEQ hsTCRB v3.0 assay was used at survey level resolution to sequence the TRB variable region. Here the immuneACCESS table is served through TCRdb, limited to in-frame sequences with V and J called. Missing clones are a known gap in these copies; in checked studies unresolved V genes cover under half, and the rest lacks a known reason. The sample table contains roughly 3,000 clones; only one count was recorded for roughly 88% of them. The top ten clones comprise approximately 4.3% of the sample. The sequencing used unsorted PBMCs, collected 0.3 years after starting antiretroviral therapy. These receptors came from a woman between 45 and 65 years old with HIV.

CDR3 region: CASSYSSGRGQETQYF. The CDR3, as DNA: TGTGCCAGCAGTTACTCGTCGGGGAGGGGACAAGAGACCCAGTACTTC. The chain employs TRBV6-5 and TRBJ2-5; 7 nucleotides line up with TRBD2. Trimming took 0 bases from V and 2 from J; bases not matched to a gene: 6. The length of the CDR3 is 16 residues. Germline V CDR1 and CDR2: MNHEY, SVGAGI.

The chain couples TRBV9 to TRBJ2-1; 8 bases are a match to TRBD2. The V and J ends lost 4 bases and 10 bases, in that order; junction bases with no gene match: 4. The germline V gene has CDR1 SGDLS and CDR2 YYNGEE. This CDR3 is built from 12 residues. CDR3 sequence: CASSPSGGEQFF. In DNA, the CDR3 is TGTGCCAGCAGCCCGAGCGGGGGCGAGCAGTTCTTC.

The gene calls are TRBV7-2 and TRBJ2-7; TRBD2 aligns across 9 bases. The CDR3 totals 17 residues. Germline values: CDR1 SGHTA, CDR2 FQGNSA. J gave up 4 bases and V 5 bases, and 15 bases lay outside the gene matches. CDR3 sequence reads: CASSDEGVAGARYEQYF. In DNA form, the CDR3 reads TGTGCCAGCAGCGATGAAGGGGTAGCGGGGGCCCGTTACGAGCAGTACTTC. Supplemented by reference TRBV7-2 and TRBJ2-7, the full variable domain reads GAGVSQSPSNKVTEKGKDVELRCDPISGHTALYWYRQSLGQGLEFLIYFQGNSAPDKSGLPSDRFSAERTGGSVSTLTIQRTQQEDSAVYLCASSDEGVAGARYEQYFGPGTRLTVT.

V is TRBV2 and J is TRBJ1-2; D remains unclear. The CDR3 spans 14 residues. With 7 bases removed from V and 4 bases from J, the gap between germline ends came to 16 bases. Per the germline V gene, CDR1 is SNHLY and CDR2 is FYNNEI. The CDR3 DNA is TGTGCCAGCACAGAACTCCTCGGTGTCTATGGCTACACCTTC. Translation gives CASTELLGVYGYTF.

This rearrangement joins TRBV7-9 to TRBJ1-1; D remains unclear. This CDR3 has 12 amino acids. With 5 bases removed from V and 4 bases from J, the gap between germline ends came to 8 bases. CDR1 is SEHNR, CDR2 FQNEAQ, per germline (reference sequence). This chain's CDR3 is CASSMHGTEAFF. CDR3 DNA sequence: TGTGCCAGCAGCATGCACGGCACTGAAGCTTTCTTT.

This chain connects TRBV5-4 to TRBJ1-5; D is uncertain. Germline V CDR1 and CDR2: SGHNT, YYREEE (reference sequence). V shed 2 bases and J shed 0 bases, with 6 bases lying between them. CDR3 length equals 14 residues. The CDR3 nucleotides read TGTGCCAGCAGCTTTAAAGATAGCAATCAGCCCCAGCATTTT. This encodes CASSFKDSNQPQHF.

This chain links TRBV29-1 with TRBJ2-5, with 9 bases aligning to TRBD1. The CDR3 length is 13 residues. The V gene's germline CDR1 is SQVTM and CDR2 ANQGSEA. The V and J ends lost 7 bases and 3 bases, in that order; junction bases with no gene match: 6. The CDR3 sequence: CSGRDRVKETQYF. DNA for the CDR3: TGCAGCGGGAGGGACAGGGTTAAAGAGACCCAGTACTTC.

This clone appeared once. The V and J genes are TRBV6-1 and TRBJ2-7; TRBD1 agrees at 9 bases. With 6 bases clipped from V and 2 bases from J, the junction kept 5 bases outside the gene matches. Per germline, CDR1 MNHNS and CDR2 SASEGT. This CDR3 comprises 14 residues. The CDR3 loop is CASRTGTGPYEQYF. The CDR3 nucleotides read TGTGCCAGCAGAACCGGGACAGGGCCCTACGAGCAGTACTTC.

This chain connects TRBV19 to TRBJ2-5, with TRBD2 matching over 8 bases. Trimming cost V 1 base and J 4 bases; bases outside gene matches: 8. Germline CDR1 reads LNHDA; CDR2 reads SQIVND (reference sequence). The CDR3 consists of 16 residues. In nucleotides, the CDR3 is TGTGCCAGTAGTATAGCCCTCGGGGGGGGCAGAGAGACCCAGTACTTC. It codes for CASSIALGGGRETQYF. Full variable domain (rest looked up from reference TRBV19 and TRBJ2-5): DGGITQSPKYLFRKEGQNVTLSCEQNLNHDAMYWYRQDPGQGLRLIYYSQIVNDFQKGDIAEGYSVSREKKESFPLTVTSAQKNPTAFYLCASSIALGGGRETQYFGPGTRLLVL.

In regard to this clone: At one end, the junction sequence differs from germline, possibly due to a read error. The genes are TRBV10-3 and TRBJ2-3; 14 positions match TRBD2. The CDR3 length is 16 residues. Germline lookup yields CDR1 ENHRY and CDR2 SYGVKD. The CDR3 loop is CAISGTSGGGTDTQYF. CDR3 in DNA: TGTGCCATCAGCGGGACTAGCGGGGGAGGCACGGATACGCAGTATTTT.

This clone was detected once. V and J are TRBV21-1 and TRBJ1-5; TRBD1 reflects the table's D call only, with no check against the DNA. TRBV21-1 is listed as a pseudogene. This CDR3 is 16 amino acids long. This chain's CDR3 is CASSTTGDYSNQPQHF. CDR3 nucleotide sequence: TGTGCCAGCAGCACGACAGGGGATTATAGCAATCAGCCCCAGCATTTT.

This clone was counted between two and nine times. V usage is TRBV5-6 and J usage is TRBJ1-6; D call uncertain. CDR1 is SGHDT and CDR2 is YYEEEE in the germline V gene. This CDR3 region has 14 residues. The V end was cut by 0 bases, the J end by 19 bases, with 20 bases between. The DNA of the CDR3 is TGTGCCAGCAGCTTGGTAGAGCAGGCCGAACCTGGACACTTT. Protein sequence: CASSLVEQAEPGHF.

CDR3 DNA sequence: TGTGCCAGCAGCAAAGTTACAGCGAACACCGGGGAGCTGTTTTTT. It yields the protein CASSKVTANTGELFF. V is TRBV21-1 and J is TRBJ2-2; TRBD1, the table's D call, was not compared with the DNA. TRBV21-1 is a recognized pseudogene. CDR3 length equals 15 residues.

The rearrangement joins TRBV11-1 to TRBJ2-3; TRBD1 matches 7 bases. Germline CDR1 is SGHAT and CDR2 is FQDESV (reference sequence). The CDR3 totals 14 residues. Losses at the gene ends were 5 bases for V and 4 bases for J; bases not matched to a gene: 6. The CDR3 DNA is TGTGCCAGCAGCCGAACAGGGGATGCAGATACGCAGTATTTT. Translated: CASSRTGDADTQYF.

V gene TRBV6-5 combines with J gene TRBJ1-5, with D hard to call. Germline V lookup: CDR1 MNHEY, CDR2 SVGAGI. This CDR3 comprises 13 residues. Trimming took off 2 bases at V and 0 bases at J, with 2 bases between the two ends. Here the CDR3 DNA reads TGTGCCAGCAGTTACGGTAGCAATCAGCCCCAGCATTTT. Translating gives CASSYGSNQPQHF.

The chain has TRBV30 and TRBJ1-6; no reliable D call. This CDR3 has 14 residues. The germline V gene encodes CDR1 GTSNPN and CDR2 SVGIG (reference sequence). V lost 5 bases and J lost 7, with 15 bases in between. The chain's CDR3 is CAWQSIDGNSPLHF. The CDR3, as DNA: TGTGCCTGGCAGTCCATTGACGGGAATTCACCCCTCCACTTT. The whole variable domain, filled in from reference TRBV30 and TRBJ1-6, reads SQTIHQWPATLVQPVGSPLSLECTVEGTSNPNLYWYRQAAGRGLQLLFYSVGIGQISSEVPQNLSASRPQDRQFILSSKKLLLSDSGFYLCAWQSIDGNSPLHFGNGTRLTVT.

The V call is TRBV11-2, the J call TRBJ1-2; TRBD1 agrees at 8 bases. The CDR3 contains 15 residues. The junction had 11 bases not matched to a gene; V was cut back by 5 bases and J by 6 bases. The germline CDR1 and CDR2 sequences are SGHAT and FQNNGV. CDR3 coding DNA: TGTGCCAGCAGCCATCGGGACAGGTTTTGGCATGGCTACACCTTC. This sequence encodes CASSHRDRFWHGYTF.

The chain uses TRBV5-1 and TRBJ2-4; D remains ambiguous. Trimming stripped 4 bases from V and 8 bases from J, with 13 bases between. The CDR3 sequence is 13 residues long. Germline CDR1 reads SGHRS; CDR2 reads YFSETQ. CDR3 region: CASSPGGRDIQYF. Written as DNA, the CDR3 is TGCGCCAGCAGCCCTGGTGGACGGGACATTCAGTACTTC.

The chain uses TRBV13 and TRBJ1-2; possible D gene TRBD1, 5 bases. Germline CDR1 is PRHDT and CDR2 is FYEKMQ (reference sequence). CDR3 length: 15 residues. Between the trimmed V and J ends, which lost 0 bases and 9 bases, there was a span of 17 bases. The CDR3 DNA reads TGTGCCAGCAGCTTAGGATACGGGTCAGGGTCACGCTACACCTTC. Residues: CASSLGYGSGSRYTF.

CDR3 protein: CASSWDSGAEKLFF. As DNA, the CDR3 is TGTGCCAGCAGCTGGGACAGCGGGGCTGAAAAACTGTTTTTT. This chain uses TRBV6-5 with TRBJ1-4; 7 bases match TRBD1. With V trimmed by 6 bases and J by 7 bases, 8 bases remained unmatched. CDR3 length: 14 residues. Germline-derived CDR1 and CDR2 are MNHEY and SVGAGI.

The rearrangement links TRBV6-1 to TRBJ1-1; perhaps TRBD1 as D (5 bases). V was clipped by 1 base and J by 10 bases, with 7 bases between them. This CDR3 contains 11 residues. Germline V gives CDR1 MNHNS, CDR2 SASEGT. This CDR3 reads CASSEERGAFF. The CDR3 DNA reads as TGTGCCAGCAGTGAAGAAAGGGGAGCTTTCTTT.

The chain links TRBV5-4 to TRBJ2-7; the match to TRBD1 covers 9 bases. J gave up 3 bases and V 4 bases, and 5 bases lay outside the gene matches. Germline-derived CDR1 and CDR2 are SGHNT and YYREEE (reference sequence). This CDR3 contains 14 residues. The CDR3 nucleotides are TGTGCCAGCAGCGGGCGGGGACAGGGCTACGAGCAGTACTTC. Translating it yields CASSGRGQGYEQYF.

The chain carries TRBV6-6 and TRBJ2-7; tentative D call: TRBD1 (6 bases). The V gene's germline CDR1 is MNHNY and CDR2 SVGAGI (reference sequence). V lost 6 bases, J lost 3 bases, and 18 bases lay in between. The CDR3 runs 15 residues. This chain's CDR3 is CASREGDLRVYEQYF. CDR3 in DNA: TGTGCCAGCAGAGAGGGGGACCTTCGGGTCTACGAGCAGTACTTC.

This chain uses TRBV27 with TRBJ1-5; tentative D call: TRBD1 (6 bases). The CDR3 has 16 amino acids. Deletions cut 1 base from V and 5 bases from J, with 15 bases between. In germline, CDR1 is MNHEY, CDR2 SMNVEV (reference sequence). CDR3 residues: CASSLYGTKDYQPQHF. CDR3 nucleotide sequence: TGTGCCAGCAGTTTATACGGGACAAAAGATTATCAGCCCCAGCATTTT.

The chain links TRBV6-5 to TRBJ2-6; a weak D match, TRBD1 (6 bases). The V end lost 5 bases, the J end lost 6 bases, and 11 bases lay between the germline ends. Germline CDR1 and CDR2: MNHEY and SVGAGI. The CDR3 loop spans 14 amino acids. CDR3 sequence: CASSKTGLANVLTF. DNA for the CDR3: TGTGCCAGCAGTAAAACAGGGTTGGCCAACGTCCTGACTTTC.

This rearrangement joins TRBV6-5 to TRBJ1-6, with D perhaps TRBD1 (5 bases). From germline, CDR1 is MNHEY and CDR2 SVGAGI. Trimming pared 2 bases from V and 9 bases from J, leaving 11 bases between. The CDR3 totals 14 residues. CDR3 loop: CASSYKGRASPLHF. The CDR3 coding sequence is TGTGCCAGCAGTTACAAGGGGCGAGCTTCACCCCTCCACTTT.

The chain is built from TRBV5-6 and TRBJ1-1, with D possibly being TRBD1 (5 bases). Germline V gives CDR1 SGHDT, CDR2 YYEEEE. CDR3 length: 13 amino acids. V shed 4 bases and J shed 3 bases, with 10 bases lying between them. The CDR3 protein is CASSTGGDTEAFF. The CDR3 coding sequence is TGTGCCAGCAGCACCGGAGGGGACACTGAAGCTTTCTTT.